This T cell receptor beta chain emerged from a study of blood T cell repertoires in COVID-19. Study at large: Sites across the United States, Italy and Spain contributed samples from acute and convalescent COVID-19. T cells, B-cell-depleted T cells, or PBMCs supplied cDNA or gDNA.

As handled by the study authors: Using reference gene primer amplification, nucleated cell counts were estimated. Sequenced by immunoSEQ multiplex PCR; TCRdb stores in-frame clones only, minus some. V and J calls plus clone size are reproduced from that table; the DNA served to infer D and trimming. The table has fewer than 500,000 clones, 85% to 90% seen once; the top ten hold roughly 0.76%. What was sequenced was peripheral blood. This clonotype was sampled from a man aged 18 to 29 with COVID-19, enrolled during active disease.

The CDR3 here is CASSLGGPDQPQHF. The CDR3 DNA sequence: TGTGCCAGCAGCTTAGGAGGTCCCGATCAGCCCCAGCATTTT. The chain has TRBV7-9 and TRBJ1-5; D is uncertain. CDR3 length: 14 amino acids. V lost 1 base and J 5 bases, leaving 9 bases between the germline ends. Germline assignment: CDR1 SEHNR and CDR2 FQNEAQ (reference sequence).